This record covers a single T cell receptor beta chain. Its antigen remains unidentified. This specimen belongs to a study of cytomegalovirus exposure and HLA in healthy donors. V dropped 2 bases and J dropped 2 bases, with 6 bases sitting between them. The CDR3 runs 13 residues. From germline, CDR1 is KGHSH and CDR2 LQKENI. The study's findings and limits: Near-uniform donor sequencing depth was presumed by presence/absence analyses. Using a false discovery rate of 0.05, a later analysis showed that about 16,000 TCR beta sequences were associated with HLA alleles. Cytomegalovirus status was reportedly diagnosed by the classifier with high sensitivity and specificity.

PCR used 60 Vbeta primers and 13 Jbeta primers. Assay: immunoSEQ multiplex PCR; the TCRdb copy retains only in-frame clones and omits some. The repertoire holds roughly 170,000 clones, with around 83% as singletons. V and J are TRBV18 and TRBJ2-5, with D unclear. This clonotype was sampled from a middle-aged man in good health and CMV-seronegative. What was sequenced was PBMCs. CDR3 coding DNA: TGTGCCAGCTCACCATTAGTTCAAGAGACCCAGTACTTC. Translating gives CASSPLVQETQYF.